The 11 T cell receptor beta chains given below trace back to one sample, sequenced in a study of blood T cell repertoires in COVID-19. Using immunoSEQ multiplex PCR, the repertoire was profiled, and TCRdb retains in-frame clones only, with some absent. The top ten hold almost 5% of the sample, which has about 69,000 clones, roughly 87% seen once. Sequenced material: peripheral blood. These receptors originate from a woman between 45 and 60 years old with active COVID-19.

This chain uses TRBV18 with TRBJ1-3; the D gene is possibly TRBD1 (6 bases). V was trimmed by 4 bases and J by 1 base, leaving 8 bases between them. Germline-derived CDR1 and CDR2 are KGHSH and LQKENI. The CDR3 spans 14 residues. The CDR3 nucleotides are TGTGCCAGCTCACGGGACACTTCTGGAAACACCATATATTTT. This translates into CASSRDTSGNTIYF.

This sequence joins TRBV7-9 and TRBJ2-3; 11 bases match TRBD2. Germline CDR1 SEHNR, CDR2 FQNEAQ (reference sequence). The J segment lost 2 bases and the V segment lost 4 bases, leaving 2 bases of the junction unmatched. This CDR3 has 15 residues. The CDR3 DNA sequence: TGTGCCAGCAGCTCGGGACTAGCGGACACAGATACGCAGTATTTT. Its translation: CASSSGLADTDTQYF. The full variable domain, with the rest looked up from reference TRBV7-9 and TRBJ2-3, is DTGVSQNPRHKITKRGQNVTFRCDPISEHNRLYWYRQTLGQGPEFLTYFQNEAQLEKSRLLSDRFSAERPKGSFSTLEIQRTEQGDSAMYLCASSSGLADTDTQYFGPGTRLTVL.

V and J are TRBV29-1 and TRBJ2-7; weak D call: TRBD2 (6 bases). Trimming cost V 7 bases and J 3 bases, with 13 bases left between them. This CDR3 comprises 12 residues. CDR1 and CDR2 from the germline V gene are SQVTM and ANQGSEA. In nucleotides, the CDR3 is TGCAGCGCACTGACTAGTTACTACGAGCAGTACTTC. Its protein is CSALTSYYEQYF.

This clone was observed a few times. This rearrangement joins TRBV3-1 (or the pseudogene TRBV3-2) to TRBJ2-1; D remains ambiguous. Germline V gene lookup returns CDR1 LGHDT and CDR2 YNNKEL (reference sequence). V was shortened by 4 bases and J by 1 base, with 11 bases between the two germline ends. The CDR3 covers 15 residues. The CDR3 sequence is CASSPYSDSYNEQFF. CDR3 DNA: TGTGCCAGCAGCCCTTACTCCGATTCCTACAATGAGCAGTTCTTC.

This rearrangement joins TRBV10-2 to TRBJ1-2, with 7 bases that match TRBD1. Germline V lookup: CDR1 WSHSY, CDR2 SAAADI. The trim removed 2 bases at V and 3 bases at J, leaving 3 bases unmatched. This CDR3 region has 14 residues. In DNA form, the CDR3 reads TGCGCCAGCAGTGAGAGGGGGCTAGACTATGGCTACACCTTC. Its translation is CASSERGLDYGYTF.

The V gene is TRBV7-9, the J gene TRBJ1-5; D not certain. V lost 1 base, J lost 6 bases, and 4 bases lay in between. There are 12 residues in the CDR3. From germline, CDR1 is SEHNR and CDR2 FQNEAQ (reference sequence). CDR3 nucleotides: TGTGCCAGCAGCTTAGGCAGTCAGCCCCAGCATTTT. Protein product: CASSLGSQPQHF.

The V call is TRBV4-2, the J call TRBJ2-7, with a possible D match to TRBD1 (8 bases). Trimming left V 1 base short and J 6 bases short, with 16 bases between. Per germline, CDR1 LGHNA and CDR2 YNFKEQ. The CDR3 is 15 amino acids. Written as DNA, the CDR3 is TGTGCCAGCAGCCAAGGGGGGGGCAGGGGGCTCGAGCAGTACTTC. Protein sequence: CASSQGGGRGLEQYF.

The V and J genes are TRBV4-1 and TRBJ2-3; 8 bases match TRBD2. Trimming cost V 1 base and J 3 bases; bases outside gene matches: 9. The CDR3 is made up of 17 amino acids. Germline V lookup: CDR1 MGHRA, CDR2 YSYEKL. The CDR3 loop reads CASSQVGREGGTDTQYF. The CDR3 nucleotides are TGCGCCAGCAGCCAAGTTGGACGGGAGGGCGGGACAGATACGCAGTATTTT.

The V call is TRBV19, the J call TRBJ2-7; D is undetermined. The germline V gene has CDR1 LNHDA and CDR2 SQIVND (reference sequence). The CDR3 is made up of 11 amino acids. V was clipped by 5 bases and J by 5 bases, with 7 bases between them. The CDR3 nucleotides are TGTGCCAGTAGTTTAGCCGACGAGCAGTACTTC. It specifies CASSLADEQYF.

V is TRBV21-1 and J is TRBJ1-6; no DNA check was done on the table's D call, TRBD1. TRBV21-1 is annotated as a pseudogene. This CDR3 has 17 residues. CDR3 DNA: TGTGCCAGCAGCAAACTAATTAGACAGGGTTTGAATTCACCCCTCCACTTT. The encoded protein is CASSKLIRQGLNSPLHF.

This chain links TRBV28 with TRBJ2-7, with TRBD1 matching over 8 bases. Germline V gene lookup returns CDR1 MDHEN and CDR2 SYDVKM. The length of the CDR3 is 13 residues. Germline trimming cut 6 bases from V and 7 bases from J; bases unmatched to any gene: 8. The CDR3 DNA reads TGTGCCAGCAGAGGACAGGGTACTTCGGAGCAGTACTTC. Amino acids: CASRGQGTSEQYF.